This T cell receptor beta chain was sequenced for a study of blood T cells in healthy people across ages. General study findings and limits: Estimates of diversity drawn from one million T cells were considered underestimates. There was a strong correlation between TCR beta diversity and naive T cell percentage. In older individuals, TCR beta diversity per million T cells was lower, falling roughly linearly with age.

As regards this clonotype: The antigen remains undetermined.

No fewer than 5 micrograms of total RNA were isolated from every sample. Sample-barcoded 5' priming and a J-beta primer mix drove a second PCR of about 7 to 11 cycles. MiXCR was run by TCRdb on the 5' RACE reads, yielding one entry per CDR3 protein. Of about 400,000 distinct CDR3 sequences listed, 50% to 60% are singletons. CDR1 and CDR2 from the germline V gene are MDHEN and SYDVKM. There are 17 residues in the CDR3. Trimming cost V 3 bases and J 5 bases; bases outside gene matches: 9. This chain joins TRBV28 and TRBJ1-5; 11 nucleotides match TRBD1. This clonotype originated in a man in his 60s in good health. Sequences were obtained from blood. CDR3 bases: TGTGCCAGCAGTTTTCTACCTCGGACAGGGGGCGATCAGCCCCAGCATTTT. Its translation: CASSFLPRTGGDQPQHF. Full variable domain (missing parts from reference TRBV28 and TRBJ1-5): DVKVTQSSRYLVKRTGEKVFLECVQDMDHENMFWYRQDPGLGLRLIYFSYDVKMKEKGDIPEGYSVSREKKERFSLILESASTNQTSMYLCASSFLPRTGGDQPQHFGDGTRLSIL.